The 32 T cell receptor beta chains in this list originate from one sample, sequenced in a study of CD8+ T cells in alopecia areata. Extracted RNA was reverse transcribed into cDNA, the sequencing template. The data were produced by immunoSEQ multiplex PCR, yet TCRdb's version contains in-frame clones alone and is incomplete. The table includes some 150,000 clones, around 58% detected once. Sample: CD4+ T cells sorted from blood, taken at week 0. Source of these receptors: a human donor with alopecia areata.

This clone was observed a handful of times. Here the CDR3 reads CASSYRQGNGAYEQYF. The DNA of the CDR3 is TGTGCCAGCAGTTACCGACAGGGTAACGGGGCCTACGAGCAGTACTTC. The chain combines TRBV6-5 with TRBJ2-7; 7 bases line up with TRBD1. Germline values: CDR1 MNHEY, CDR2 SVGAGI. Unmatched junction bases numbered 9, after V lost 2 bases and J lost 2 bases. The CDR3 is made up of 16 amino acids.

This clone was seen more than once but under ten times. The chain links TRBV7-4 to TRBJ1-5; D gene uncertain. Deletions cut 5 bases from V and 7 bases from J, with 15 bases between. CDR1 and CDR2 (germline): SGHVT, SQSDAQ. The CDR3 has 14 amino acids. CDR3 loop: CASSPPPDQQPQHF. The CDR3 DNA follows: TGTGCCAGCAGCCCGCCCCCGGATCAGCAGCCCCAGCATTTT.

V is TRBV29-1 and J is TRBJ2-1; tentatively, D is TRBD1 (5 bases). The CDR3 has 11 residues. V lost 4 bases and J 6 bases, leaving 7 bases between the germline ends. Germline V gene data show CDR1 as SQVTM and CDR2 as ANQGSEA. The CDR3 nucleotides read TGCAGCGTTGCAACAGGCAATGAGCAGTTCTTC. It encodes CSVATGNEQFF.

V usage is TRBV9 and J usage is TRBJ2-3; 8 bases are shared with TRBD2. Per the germline V gene, CDR1 is SGDLS and CDR2 is YYNGEE. The CDR3 is 16 residues long. The V and J ends lost 2 bases and 1 base, in that order; junction bases with no gene match: 6. The CDR3 coding sequence is TGTGCCAGCAGCGTTACGGCGGGGGGTCGCACAGATACGCAGTATTTT. This translates into CASSVTAGGRTDTQYF.

The chain is built from TRBV6-6 and TRBJ1-5; tentatively, D is TRBD1 (5 bases). V was shortened by 6 bases and J by 7 bases, with 16 bases between the two germline ends. The CDR3 is 14 residues long. Germline V lookup: CDR1 MNHNY, CDR2 SVGAGI (reference sequence). The CDR3 DNA is TGTGCCAGCAGGGAGTCAGGGTATAACCAGCCCCAGCATTTT. It encodes CASRESGYNQPQHF.

V and J are TRBV29-1 and TRBJ2-2, with a weak D call TRBD1 (6 bases). V shed 4 bases and J shed 2 bases, with 11 bases lying between them. CDR1 is SQVTM, CDR2 ANQGSEA, per germline. This CDR3 is 14 amino acids long. The DNA for the CDR3 is TGCAGCGTTGCGGTACAGGGAAACACCGGGGAGCTGTTTTTT. Its protein is CSVAVQGNTGELFF.

This clone was seen a handful of times. The CDR3 loop reads CASSPFKGTDKDGYTF. The CDR3 bases are TGCGCCAGCAGCCCGTTCAAGGGGACGGACAAGGATGGCTACACCTTC. The J gene is TRBJ1-2, the V gene TRBV4-1; TRBD1 is a possible D gene (5 bases). Trimming cost V 4 bases and J 6 bases, with 21 bases left between them. This CDR3 is 16 amino acids long. Germline values: CDR1 MGHRA, CDR2 YSYEKL.

This rearrangement joins TRBV5-1 to TRBJ2-3, with 11 bases identical to TRBD2. Germline V gives CDR1 SGHRS, CDR2 YFSETQ. The trim removed 4 bases at V and 6 bases at J, leaving 7 bases unmatched. The CDR3 has 15 amino acids. The CDR3 region is CASSAGTSGGDTQYF. The CDR3 nucleotides read TGCGCCAGCAGCGCGGGGACTAGCGGCGGGGATACGCAGTATTTT.

The V and J genes are TRBV4-3 and TRBJ2-2, with 9 bases that match TRBD2. With 0 bases clipped from V and 4 bases from J, the junction kept 0 bases outside the gene matches. This CDR3 contains 15 residues. CDR1 and CDR2 from the germline V gene are LGHNA and YSLEER. The CDR3 here is CASSQEGLATGELFF. The CDR3 DNA follows: TGCGCCAGCAGCCAAGAGGGACTAGCCACCGGGGAGCTGTTTTTT.

This chain links TRBV5-1 with TRBJ2-3; no clear D gene. Germline CDR1 reads SGHRS; CDR2 reads YFSETQ. The CDR3 spans 14 residues. V was clipped by 0 bases and J by 3 bases, with 8 bases between them. In DNA, the CDR3 is TGCGCCAGCAGCTTGGCACAAGAAACAGATACGCAGTATTTT. Its protein product is CASSLAQETDTQYF.

V and J are TRBV6-5 and TRBJ1-2; D ambiguous. The CDR3 is 13 amino acids. Germline V gene sequence: CDR1 MNHEY, CDR2 SVGAGI. V lost 2 bases and J lost 1, with 5 bases in between. The CDR3 bases are TGTGCCAGCAGTTACGAAGGTAACTATGGCTACACCTTC. Its translation: CASSYEGNYGYTF.

The chain links TRBV29-1 to TRBJ1-1, with 7 bases lining up with TRBD1. The CDR3 is 14 amino acids. Losses at the gene ends were 6 bases for V and 1 base for J; bases not matched to a gene: 8. The germline CDR1 and CDR2 sequences are SQVTM and ANQGSEA. The CDR3 here is CSVPDREWNTEAFF. The CDR3, as DNA: TGCAGCGTGCCCGACAGGGAATGGAACACTGAAGCTTTCTTT.

The chain combines TRBV10-3 with TRBJ2-3; 15 positions agree with TRBD2. CDR3 length: 19 amino acids. Germline V gene sequence: CDR1 ENHRY, CDR2 SYGVKD. V shed 3 bases, J shed 1 base, and the junction held 8 bases outside the gene matches. CDR3 coding DNA: TGTGCCATCAGTGAATTCCGGACTAGCGGGGGGGCCGGCACAGATACGCAGTATTTT. It yields the protein CAISEFRTSGGAGTDTQYF.

The rearrangement joins TRBV5-1 to TRBJ2-7; D might be TRBD1 (5 bases). With 8 bases removed from V and 2 bases from J, the gap between germline ends came to 17 bases. CDR1 is SGHRS and CDR2 is YFSETQ in the germline V gene. This CDR3 has 14 residues. CDR3 nucleotides: TGCGCCAGTCGGAAAACAGGTTATCCCTACGAGCAGTACTTC. Encoded protein: CASRKTGYPYEQYF.

There are a few counts of this clone. The chain carries TRBV29-1 and TRBJ2-1, with D possibly TRBD2 on 6 matching bases. CDR3 length equals 11 residues. CDR1 SQVTM and CDR2 ANQGSEA come from the germline V gene. The ends were cut back, 8 bases at V and 7 bases at J, with 12 bases in the middle. The CDR3 coding sequence is TGCAGCCGGTCGGAGGGGAATGAGCAGTTCTTC. This translates into CSRSEGNEQFF.

The chain joins TRBV5-6 to TRBJ2-1; 10 nucleotides line up with TRBD1. The germline V gene encodes CDR1 SGHDT and CDR2 YYEEEE. V trimming: 2 bases; J trimming: 3 bases; junction bases outside the gene matches: 2. The CDR3 has 15 residues. CDR3 loop: CASSFGQGGYNEQFF. For the CDR3, the DNA is TGTGCCAGCAGCTTCGGACAGGGGGGCTACAATGAGCAGTTCTTC.

V is TRBV6-5 and J is TRBJ2-7, with D perhaps TRBD1 (7 bases). Germline V lookup: CDR1 MNHEY, CDR2 SVGAGI. This CDR3 region has 15 residues. The germline V and J ends were trimmed by 7 bases and 7 bases, with 23 bases remaining between them. The CDR3 bases are TGTGCCAGCACCCCAGGGGGGACTGTCGGAAGGGAGCAGTACTTC. This gives the protein CASTPGGTVGREQYF.

J is TRBJ1-2 and V is TRBV2; 7 nucleotides line up with TRBD1. V lost 3 bases to trimming and J lost 2 bases; unmatched junction nucleotides: 3. CDR1 is SNHLY, CDR2 FYNNEI, per germline. There are 14 residues in the CDR3. CDR3 nucleotides: TGTGCCAGCAGTGAGACAGGGCCCAACTATGGCTACACCTTC. Its protein is CASSETGPNYGYTF.

This clone was found once. The chain carries TRBV10-3 and TRBJ1-5; 8 bases are a match to TRBD1. Losses at the gene ends were 3 bases for V and 6 bases for J; bases not matched to a gene: 7. The germline V gene has CDR1 ENHRY and CDR2 SYGVKD. The CDR3 extends over 15 amino acids. CDR3 amino acids: CAISERDRGFQPQHF. CDR3 coding DNA: TGTGCCATCAGTGAAAGAGACAGGGGATTTCAGCCCCAGCATTTT.

This clone has just a few counts. The chain uses TRBV4-2 and TRBJ1-1, with 9 bases identical to TRBD1. V trimming: 5 bases; J trimming: 1 base; junction bases outside the gene matches: 11. The CDR3 sequence is 17 residues long. Germline loops: CDR1 LGHNA, CDR2 YNFKEQ. The CDR3 here is CASSTPPGTGRNTEAFF. DNA of the CDR3: TGTGCCAGCAGCACCCCACCCGGGACAGGGCGGAACACTGAAGCTTTCTTT.

Turning to this clone: The junction does not match germline at one end; this may be a read error. V gene TRBV14 combines with J gene TRBJ2-7; 7 nucleotides align to TRBD2. Germline V lookup: CDR1 SGHDN, CDR2 FVKESK. This CDR3 spans 13 amino acids. The CDR3 DNA reads as TGTGCCAGCAGCCCGCAGCGGGGACTATTGCAGTGCTTC. This sequence encodes CASSPQRGLLQCF.

The chain joins TRBV4-2 to TRBJ2-7; 7 positions match TRBD2. There are 16 residues in the CDR3. The germline CDR1 and CDR2 sequences are LGHNA and YNFKEQ. With V trimmed by 4 bases and J by 0 bases, 9 bases remained unmatched. Written as DNA, the CDR3 is TGTGCCAGCAGCCCGTCGACTAGCCGAGCCTCCTACGAGCAGTACTTC. This encodes CASSPSTSRASYEQYF.

This clone was detected ten times or more. The sample has other DNA sequences that encode this CDR3 too. This chain links TRBV16 with TRBJ2-7; the D is unclear. This CDR3 is built from 13 residues. Trimming removed 1 base from V and 3 bases from J, with 7 bases in between. Germline V gives CDR1 KGHSY, CDR2 FQNENV. In DNA form, the CDR3 reads TGTGCCAGCAGCCAATTCCTTCGCTACGAGCAGTACTTC. This gives the protein CASSQFLRYEQYF.

V gene TRBV6-5 combines with J gene TRBJ1-5; 7 bases match TRBD1. Trimming at V came to 2 bases and at J to 14 bases, leaving 6 bases not matched to a gene. CDR1 MNHEY and CDR2 SVGAGI come from the germline V gene. The CDR3 covers 12 residues. The CDR3, as DNA: TGTGCCAGCAGTTACCCGGGGACAGAGAAGCATTTT. This encodes CASSYPGTEKHF.

The J gene is TRBJ2-5, the V gene TRBV30; 8 bases map to TRBD1. CDR3 length equals 12 residues. The trim removed 4 bases at V and 6 bases at J, leaving 4 bases unmatched. Germline CDR1 reads GTSNPN; CDR2 reads SVGIG (reference sequence). The CDR3 spells CAWTGGGKTQYF. The CDR3 DNA follows: TGTGCCTGGACAGGGGGCGGTAAGACCCAGTACTTC.

The genes are TRBV6-6 and TRBJ2-3; D gene ambiguous. The CDR3 contains 12 residues. V lost 6 bases and J 2 bases, leaving 6 bases between the germline ends. Germline V CDR1 and CDR2: MNHNY, SVGAGI (reference sequence). The CDR3 loop is CASRGLTDTQYF. The CDR3 DNA follows: TGTGCCAGCAGGGGTCTCACAGATACGCAGTATTTT.

The chain is built from TRBV7-2 and TRBJ2-5; TRBD2 is a possible D gene (5 bases). This CDR3 spans 15 amino acids. V gave up 1 base and J gave up 5 bases, with 14 bases separating them. In germline, CDR1 is SGHTA, CDR2 FQGNSA. CDR3 in amino acids: CASSLVRSPGETQYF. DNA for the CDR3: TGTGCCAGCAGCTTAGTCAGGTCCCCGGGGGAGACCCAGTACTTC.

This clone occurred a few times. This chain connects TRBV6-1 to TRBJ2-6, with 10 bases fitting TRBD2. Germline V gene data show CDR1 as MNHNS and CDR2 as SASEGT. V gave up 1 base and J gave up 2 bases; unmatched junction bases: 5. The CDR3 length is 18 residues. The DNA of the CDR3 is TGTGCCAGCAGTGAAGAGCGGGGGGGCCTCGCTGGGGCCAACGTCCTGACTTTC. Amino acid sequence: CASSEERGGLAGANVLTF.

The chain employs TRBV29-1 and TRBJ1-2; TRBD1 matches at 7 bases. This CDR3 is 12 amino acids long. The trim removed 7 bases at V and 1 base at J, leaving 3 bases unmatched. In germline, CDR1 is SQVTM, CDR2 ANQGSEA. The CDR3 DNA reads as TGCAGCGCCGGGACAGTTAACTATGGCTACACCTTC. Translated, it gives CSAGTVNYGYTF.

This clone came up once. The V call is TRBV30, the J call TRBJ1-5; a possible D gene is TRBD1 (6 bases). This CDR3 is 14 amino acids long. The germline CDR1 and CDR2 sequences are GTSNPN and SVGIG (reference sequence). Trimming stripped 1 base from V and 3 bases from J, with 10 bases between. The CDR3: CAWSGQVVNQPQHF. Here the CDR3 DNA reads TGTGCCTGGAGTGGACAGGTAGTCAATCAGCCCCAGCATTTT.

V is TRBV11-2 and J is TRBJ2-1, with D possibly being TRBD1 or TRBD2 (5 bases each). The V gene lost 3 bases and the J gene lost 0 bases, with 9 bases spanning the gap. In germline, CDR1 is SGHAT, CDR2 FQNNGV. The CDR3 runs to 15 residues. In DNA form, the CDR3 reads TGTGCCAGCAGCTTGGGGGTGGGCTCCTACAATGAGCAGTTCTTC. Its translation is CASSLGVGSYNEQFF.

The CDR3 loop is CASSSGQSDGYTF. CDR3 bases: TGTGCCAGCAGCTCGGGACAGAGCGATGGCTACACCTTC. The chain carries TRBV7-9 and TRBJ1-2; TRBD1 matches at 7 bases. The length of the CDR3 is 13 residues. Unmatched junction bases numbered 5, after V lost 4 bases and J lost 6 bases. Germline V lookup: CDR1 SEHNR, CDR2 FQNEAQ (reference sequence). Variable domain in full (rest from reference TRBV7-9 and TRBJ1-2): DTGVSQNPRHKITKRGQNVTFRCDPISEHNRLYWYRQTLGQGPEFLTYFQNEAQLEKSRLLSDRFSAERPKGSFSTLEIQRTEQGDSAMYLCASSSGQSDGYTFGSGTRLTVV.